A selection of T cell receptor beta chains follows, all from one sample in a study of human T cells and chemical hapten exposure. One entry per CDR3 protein results from TCRdb running MiXCR on the RACE reads. The sample consists of some 84,000 distinct CDR3 sequences, 9.5% to 14% of them appearing once. Sequencing used whole blood, obtained in connection with sensitization to the hapten diphenylcyclopropenone (DPC). These receptor sequences come from a woman aged 45-59 years with alopecia areata. Some clones in this sample may be carry-over from other donors' samples. Both conserved end residues are part of each CDR3. The D gene is left open where the match is weak. For some rows the clone size is stated as once, few or many, or as a class when expanded; others skip it.

abundance | d_gene | j_gene | v_gene | CDR3nt | CDR3aa
- | - | TRBJ1-1 | TRBV29-1 | TGCAGCGTTGAAGGGATAAAGGGAGGCACTGAAGCTTTCTTT | CSVEGIKGGTEAFF
many | - | TRBJ1-2 | TRBV5-1 | TGCGCCAGCAGCTTGGAGGGGTTAAACTATGGCTACACCTTC | CASSLEGLNYGYTF
many | - | TRBJ2-3 | TRBV2 | TGTGCCAGCAGTGGGACTAGCACAGATACGCAGTATTTT | CASSGTSTDTQYF
- | - | TRBJ2-1 | TRBV29-1 | TGCGGGGGAGGGGGACCGGGCTCCTACAATGAGCAGTTCTTC | CGGGGPGSYNEQFF
many | - | TRBJ2-7 | TRBV16 | TGTGCCAGCAGCCAACCCAGCTACGAGCAGTACTTC | CASSQPSYEQYF
few | TRBD1 | TRBJ1-6 | TRBV4-3 | TGCGCCAGCAGCCAAGTGCGACAGGGAAATTCACCCCTCCACTTT | CASSQVRQGNSPLHF
- | TRBD2 | TRBJ2-1 | TRBV24-1 | TGTGCCATCTCGGCCGGGGGGTCCTACAATGAGCAGTTCTTC | CAISAGGSYNEQFF
many | - | TRBJ2-1 | TRBV5-1 | TGCGCCAGCAGCTCAGGGGACGTCGATGAGCAGTTCTTC | CASSSGDVDEQFF
- | TRBD2 | TRBJ2-2 | TRBV7-3 | TGTGCCAGCAGCTCCGAAGGGACTAGCGCCGGGGAGCTGTTTTTT | CASSSEGTSAGELFF
few | - | TRBJ1-1 | TRBV6-2/TRBV6-3 | TGTGCCAGCAGCAGGGTGGAGGCCACTGAAGCTTTCTTT | CASSRVEATEAFF
- | - | TRBJ2-5 | TRBV3-1 | TGTGCCAGCAGCCAAGCAGAGACCCAGTACTTC | CASSQAETQYF
- | TRBD2 | TRBJ2-1 | TRBV28 | TGTGCCAGCAGTTTAACTCGGACTAGCGGAAACAATGAGCAGTTCTTC | CASSLTRTSGNNEQFF
- | TRBD2 | TRBJ2-1 | TRBV3-1 | TGTGCCAGCAGCCGAACTAGCGAGAGAGGAACTGAGCAGTTCTTC | CASSRTSERGTEQFF
once | - | TRBJ2-3 | TRBV12-3/TRBV12-4 | TGTGCCAGCAGTTTACAGGGGGGGGTCACAGATACGCAGTATTTT | CASSLQGGVTDTQYF
many | TRBD1 | TRBJ1-4 | TRBV7-9 | TGTGCCAGCAGCTCGGGACAGGGTGGCGAAAAACTGTTTTTT | CASSSGQGGEKLFF
many | - | TRBJ1-2 | TRBV12-3/TRBV12-4 | TGTGCCAGCAGTGACGGCGGGGGGACTAACTATGGCTACACCTTC | CASSDGGGTNYGYTF
many | - | TRBJ1-2 | TRBV3-1 | TGTGCCAGCAGCCAAGTGGTAGGAACCCCCTTGGGCTACACCTTC | CASSQVVGTPLGYTF
few | - | TRBJ2-7 | TRBV6-1 | TGTGCCAGCAGTGAAGTGGGGACGGGCCTTTCCTACGAGCAGTACTTC | CASSEVGTGLSYEQYF
many | TRBD1 | TRBJ1-5 | TRBV19 | TGTGCCAGTAGTATAACAGGGGTTAGCAATCAGCCCCAGCATTTT | CASSITGVSNQPQHF
few | TRBD2 | TRBJ2-1 | TRBV7-3 | TGTGCCAGCAGCTTAATCGGAGGCGGGGGCTCCTACAATGAGCAGTTCTTC | CASSLIGGGGSYNEQFF
- | - | TRBJ2-3 | TRBV12-2 | TGTGCAAGTCGCTTAGCAATCCGGGACGGGAGCACAGATACGCAGTATTTT | CASRLAIRDGSTDTQYF
many | TRBD2 | TRBJ2-7 | TRBV6-1 | TGTGCCAGCAAAGAGGGACTAGCGGGACCAGTAAACGAGCAGTACTTC | CASKEGLAGPVNEQYF